The next 3 T cell receptor beta chains were all read from a single sample in a study of T cells in women clearing cervical HPV infection. Generated by immunoSEQ multiplex PCR, the TCRdb table keeps only in-frame clones and is missing some. The table lists some 46,000 clones. Input material: blood buffy coat. These receptors were obtained from a woman between 18 and 70 years old with a cervical HPV16 infection that either progressed to CIN3+ or cleared (not recorded which).

To note about this clone: The CDR3 extends 3 residues past the end of the read, so its final part is completed from the germline J gene. The V gene is TRBV19, the J gene TRBJ1-1, with D tentatively TRBD1 (6 bases). The length of the CDR3 is 13 residues. The V gene's germline CDR1 is LNHDA and CDR2 SQIVND (reference sequence). The V end lost 9 bases, the J end lost 5 bases, and 16 bases lay between the germline ends. The CDR3 DNA, read in part, is TGTGCCAGCTGGACAGTTAGTCGGACTGAA. Its protein is CASWTVSRTE. The complete CDR3 sequence is CASWTVSRTEAFF.

Turning to this clone: The read stops 3 residues short of the end of the CDR3; the missing end is completed from the germline J gene. The chain carries TRBV6-2 or TRBV6-3 and TRBJ2-2, with TRBD2 identical over 11 bases. The CDR3 is 15 residues long. J gave up 4 bases and V 8 bases, and 6 bases lay outside the gene matches. CDR1 and CDR2 (germline): MNHEY, SVGEGT. The DNA read from the CDR3 is TGTGCCAGCGGGGGTCTAGCGGGGGGCACCGGGGAG. Its protein is CASGGLAGGTGE. The full CDR3 is CASGGLAGGTGELFF.

Concerning this clone itself: Read sequence stops 3 residues before the CDR3 end, and the germline J gene provides the missing end. The rearrangement uses TRBV19 and TRBJ2-2, with D possibly being TRBD2 (7 bases). CDR3 length equals 16 residues. Germline values: CDR1 LNHDA, CDR2 SQIVND (reference sequence). The CDR3 bases that were read are TGTGCCAGTAGTCTCAAGGGGGGGCAGGTTAATGAAAAG. As protein: CASSLKGGQVNEK. The entire CDR3 is CASSLKGGQVNEKLFF.